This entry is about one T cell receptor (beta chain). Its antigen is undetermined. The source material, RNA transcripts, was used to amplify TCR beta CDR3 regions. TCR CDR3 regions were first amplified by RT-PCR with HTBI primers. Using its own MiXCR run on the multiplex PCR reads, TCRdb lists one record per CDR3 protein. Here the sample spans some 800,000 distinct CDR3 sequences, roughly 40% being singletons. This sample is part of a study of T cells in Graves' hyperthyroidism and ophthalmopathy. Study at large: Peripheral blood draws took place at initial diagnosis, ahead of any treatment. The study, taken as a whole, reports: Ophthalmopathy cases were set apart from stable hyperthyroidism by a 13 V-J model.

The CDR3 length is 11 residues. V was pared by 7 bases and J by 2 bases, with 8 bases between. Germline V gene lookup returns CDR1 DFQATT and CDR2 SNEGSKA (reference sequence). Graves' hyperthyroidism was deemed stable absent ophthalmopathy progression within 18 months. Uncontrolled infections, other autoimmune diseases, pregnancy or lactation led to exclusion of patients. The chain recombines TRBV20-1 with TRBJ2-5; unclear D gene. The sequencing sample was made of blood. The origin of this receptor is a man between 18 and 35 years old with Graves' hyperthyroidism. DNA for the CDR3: TGCAGTGTCCGATCGCAAGAGACCCAGTACTTC. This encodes CSVRSQETQYF.